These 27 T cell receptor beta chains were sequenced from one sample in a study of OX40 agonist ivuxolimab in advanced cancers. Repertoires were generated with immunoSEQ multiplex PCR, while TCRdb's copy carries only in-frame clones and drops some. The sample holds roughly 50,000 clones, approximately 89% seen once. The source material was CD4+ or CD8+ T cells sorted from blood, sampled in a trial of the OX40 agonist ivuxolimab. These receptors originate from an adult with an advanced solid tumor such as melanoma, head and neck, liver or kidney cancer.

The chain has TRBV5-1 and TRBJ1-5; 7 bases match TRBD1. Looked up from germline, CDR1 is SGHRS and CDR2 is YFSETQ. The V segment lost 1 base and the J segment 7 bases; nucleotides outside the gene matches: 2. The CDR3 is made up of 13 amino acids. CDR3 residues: CASSLTQGQPQHF. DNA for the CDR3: TGCGCCAGCAGCTTGACACAGGGGCAGCCCCAGCATTTT.

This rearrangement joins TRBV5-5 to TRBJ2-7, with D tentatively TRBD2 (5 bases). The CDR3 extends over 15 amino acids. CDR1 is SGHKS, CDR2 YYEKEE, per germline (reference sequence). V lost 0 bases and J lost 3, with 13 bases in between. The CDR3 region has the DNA TGTGCCAGCAGCTTGGCCGGTAGCGTAGACTACGAGCAGTACTTC. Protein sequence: CASSLAGSVDYEQYF.

CDR3 sequence (DNA): TGCGCCAGCAGGTCCGGTGGGACTAGCGCCAATGAGCAGTTCTTC. It is translated as CASRSGGTSANEQFF. The chain links TRBV5-1 to TRBJ2-1, with TRBD2 matching 10 bases. Germline assignment: CDR1 SGHRS and CDR2 YFSETQ. The CDR3 has 15 amino acids. The junction had 8 bases not matched to a gene; V was cut back by 5 bases and J by 6 bases.

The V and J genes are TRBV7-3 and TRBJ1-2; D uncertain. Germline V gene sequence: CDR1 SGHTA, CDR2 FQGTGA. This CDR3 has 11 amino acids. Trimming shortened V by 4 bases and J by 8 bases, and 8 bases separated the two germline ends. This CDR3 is CASSSGRGYTF. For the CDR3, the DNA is TGTGCCAGCAGCTCCGGACGAGGCTACACCTTC.

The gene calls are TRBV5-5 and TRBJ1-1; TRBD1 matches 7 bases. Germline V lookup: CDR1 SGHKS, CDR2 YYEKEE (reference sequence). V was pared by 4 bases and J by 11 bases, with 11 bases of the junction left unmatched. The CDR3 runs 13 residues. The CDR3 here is CASSTDRLTGAFF. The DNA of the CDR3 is TGTGCCAGCAGCACGGACAGGCTGACCGGGGCTTTCTTT. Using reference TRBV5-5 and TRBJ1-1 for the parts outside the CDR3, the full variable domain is DAGVTQSPTHLIKTRGQQVTLRCSPISGHKSVSWYQQVLGQGPQFIFQYYEKEERGRGNFPDRFSARQFPNYSSELNVNALLLGDSALYLCASSTDRLTGAFFGQGTRLTVV.

The CDR3 loop reads CASSLRQGTDTQYF. CDR3 nucleotides: TGCGCCAGCAGCTTGCGACAGGGGACAGATACGCAGTATTTT. This sequence joins TRBV5-1 and TRBJ2-3, with TRBD1 identical over 8 bases. Unmatched junction bases numbered 1, after V lost 1 base and J lost 3 bases. This CDR3 spans 14 amino acids. Germline V lookup: CDR1 SGHRS, CDR2 YFSETQ.

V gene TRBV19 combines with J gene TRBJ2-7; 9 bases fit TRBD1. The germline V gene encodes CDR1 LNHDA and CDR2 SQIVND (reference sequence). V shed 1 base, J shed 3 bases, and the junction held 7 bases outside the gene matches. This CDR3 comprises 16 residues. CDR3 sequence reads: CASSIAGTGKDYEQYF. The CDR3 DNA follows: TGTGCCAGTAGTATAGCCGGGACAGGGAAGGACTACGAGCAGTACTTC.

The DNA of the CDR3 is TGTGCCAGCAGTAACAGGTTGAGAGGAGGGGGCTACACCTTC. Its protein is CASSNRLRGGGYTF. This sequence joins TRBV27 and TRBJ1-2; tentative D call: TRBD1 (5 bases). V dropped 5 bases and J dropped 8 bases, with 18 bases sitting between them. Germline V gives CDR1 MNHEY, CDR2 SMNVEV (reference sequence). The CDR3 runs to 14 residues.

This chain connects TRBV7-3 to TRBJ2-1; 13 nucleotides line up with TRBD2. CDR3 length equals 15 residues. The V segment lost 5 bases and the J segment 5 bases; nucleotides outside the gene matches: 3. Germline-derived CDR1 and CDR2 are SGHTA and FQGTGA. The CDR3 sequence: CASSTGLAGDNEQFF. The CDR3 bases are TGTGCCAGCAGCACAGGACTAGCGGGAGACAATGAGCAGTTCTTC.

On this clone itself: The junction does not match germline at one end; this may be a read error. The CDR3 spells CASSPGLAGEPRF. CDR3 coding DNA: TGTGCCAGCAGCCCGGGACTAGCGGGAGAACCCCGGTTC. V gene TRBV7-6 combines with J gene TRBJ2-7, with 14 bases aligning to TRBD2. This CDR3 comprises 13 residues. CDR1 is SGHVS, CDR2 FNYEAQ, per germline. Looking up the rest from reference TRBV7-6 and TRBJ2-7 gives the full variable domain: GAGVSQSPRYKVTKRGQDVALRCDPISGHVSLYWYRQALGQGPEFLTYFNYEAQQDKSGLPNDRFSAERPEGSISTLTIQRTEQRDSAMYRCASSPGLAGEPRFGPGTRLTVT.

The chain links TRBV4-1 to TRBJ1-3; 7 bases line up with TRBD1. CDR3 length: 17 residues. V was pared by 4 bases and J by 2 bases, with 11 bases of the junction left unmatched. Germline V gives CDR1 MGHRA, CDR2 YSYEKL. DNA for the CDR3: TGCGCCAGCAGCCCATCACAACTCAGGGGGACTGGAAACACCATATATTTT. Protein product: CASSPSQLRGTGNTIYF.

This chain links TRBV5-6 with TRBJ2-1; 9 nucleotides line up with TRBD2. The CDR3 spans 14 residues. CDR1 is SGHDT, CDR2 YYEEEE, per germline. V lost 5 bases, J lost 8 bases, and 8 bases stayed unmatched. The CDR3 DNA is TGTGCCAGCAGTCTCGTTAGCGGGAGCGATGAGCAGTTCTTC. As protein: CASSLVSGSDEQFF.

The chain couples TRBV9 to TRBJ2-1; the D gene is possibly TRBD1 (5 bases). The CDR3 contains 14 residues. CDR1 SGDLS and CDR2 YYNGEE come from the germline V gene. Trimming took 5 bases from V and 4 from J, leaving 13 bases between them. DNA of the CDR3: TGTGCCAGCAGTCCTTGGACACAGTACAATGAGCAGTTCTTC. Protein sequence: CASSPWTQYNEQFF.

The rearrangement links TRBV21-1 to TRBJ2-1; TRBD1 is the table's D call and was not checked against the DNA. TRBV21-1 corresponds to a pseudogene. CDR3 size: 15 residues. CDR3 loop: CASSKEGQGLNEQFF. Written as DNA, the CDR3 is TGTGCCAGCAGCAAAGAAGGACAGGGCTTAAATGAGCAGTTCTTC.

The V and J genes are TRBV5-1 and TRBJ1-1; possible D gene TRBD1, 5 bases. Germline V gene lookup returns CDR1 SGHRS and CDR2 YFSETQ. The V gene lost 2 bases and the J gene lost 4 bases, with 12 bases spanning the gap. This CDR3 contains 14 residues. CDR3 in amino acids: CASSFLGVGTEAFF. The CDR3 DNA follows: TGCGCCAGCAGCTTCCTAGGGGTAGGCACTGAAGCTTTCTTT.

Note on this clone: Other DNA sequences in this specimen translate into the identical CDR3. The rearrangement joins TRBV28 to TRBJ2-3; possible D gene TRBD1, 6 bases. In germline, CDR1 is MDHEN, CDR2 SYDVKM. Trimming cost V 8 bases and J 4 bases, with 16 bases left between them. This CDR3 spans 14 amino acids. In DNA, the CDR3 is TGTGCCAGCGGGACAACGGGAATCCCAGATACGCAGTATTTT. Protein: CASGTTGIPDTQYF.

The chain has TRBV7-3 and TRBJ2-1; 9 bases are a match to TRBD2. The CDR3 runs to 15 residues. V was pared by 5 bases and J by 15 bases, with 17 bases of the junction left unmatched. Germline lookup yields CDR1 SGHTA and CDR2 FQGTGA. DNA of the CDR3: TGTGCCAGCAGCCCTAAAGGGGGGACTAGCAATCGGGTGTTCTTC. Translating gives CASSPKGGTSNRVFF.

CDR3 in DNA: TGTGCCAGCAGCTCAATAGGACTAGCGGGAGCCGGCGGCTACGAGCAGTACTTC. Amino acid sequence: CASSSIGLAGAGGYEQYF. This chain links TRBV11-2 with TRBJ2-7; 13 nucleotides align to TRBD2. This CDR3 has 18 residues. J lost 3 bases, V lost 4 bases, and 12 bases had no gene match. Germline lookup yields CDR1 SGHAT and CDR2 FQNNGV.

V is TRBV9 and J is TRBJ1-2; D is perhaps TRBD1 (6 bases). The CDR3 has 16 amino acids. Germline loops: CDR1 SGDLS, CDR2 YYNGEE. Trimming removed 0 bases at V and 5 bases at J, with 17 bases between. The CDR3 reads CASSVEATGLPYGYTF. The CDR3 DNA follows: TGTGCCAGCAGCGTAGAGGCGACAGGCCTTCCTTATGGCTACACCTTC.

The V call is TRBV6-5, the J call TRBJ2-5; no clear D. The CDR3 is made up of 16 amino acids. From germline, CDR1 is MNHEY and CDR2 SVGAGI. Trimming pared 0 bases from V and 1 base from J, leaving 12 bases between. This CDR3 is CASSYSPGRFQETQYF. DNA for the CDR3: TGTGCCAGCAGTTACTCGCCAGGCCGATTCCAAGAGACCCAGTACTTC.

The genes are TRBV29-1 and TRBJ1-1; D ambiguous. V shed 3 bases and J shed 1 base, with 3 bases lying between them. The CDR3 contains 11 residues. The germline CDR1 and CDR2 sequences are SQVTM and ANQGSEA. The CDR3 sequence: CSVDGNTEAFF. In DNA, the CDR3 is TGCAGCGTTGACGGGAACACTGAAGCTTTCTTT. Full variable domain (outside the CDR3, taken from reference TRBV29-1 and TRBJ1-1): SAVISQKPSRDICQRGTSLTIQCQVDSQVTMMFWYRQQPGQSLTLIATANQGSEATYESGFVIDKFPISRPNLTFSTLTVSNMSPEDSSIYLCSVDGNTEAFFGQGTRLTVV.

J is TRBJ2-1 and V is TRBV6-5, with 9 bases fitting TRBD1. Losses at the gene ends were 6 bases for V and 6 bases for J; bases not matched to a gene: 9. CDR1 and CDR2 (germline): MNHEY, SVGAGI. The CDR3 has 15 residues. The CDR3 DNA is TGTGCCAGCAGAGAGGGACAGGGCCTCTTCAATGAGCAGTTCTTC. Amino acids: CASREGQGLFNEQFF.

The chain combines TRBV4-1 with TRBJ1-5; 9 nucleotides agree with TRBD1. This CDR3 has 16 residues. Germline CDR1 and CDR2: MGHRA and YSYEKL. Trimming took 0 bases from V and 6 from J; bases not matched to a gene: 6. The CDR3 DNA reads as TGCGCCAGCAGCCAAGATTTGGGACAGGGTCGTCAGCCCCAGCATTTT. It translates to CASSQDLGQGRQPQHF.

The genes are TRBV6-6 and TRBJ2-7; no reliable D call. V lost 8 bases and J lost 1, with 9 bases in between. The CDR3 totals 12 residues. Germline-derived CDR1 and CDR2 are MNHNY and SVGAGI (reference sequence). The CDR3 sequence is CASSFSSYEQYF. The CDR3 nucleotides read TGTGCCAGCTCATTCTCTTCCTACGAGCAGTACTTC.

The CDR3 nucleotides read TGTGCCAGCAGACCCGGACAGGGGGAAGCTTTCTTT. Translating gives CASRPGQGEAFF. This chain links TRBV2 with TRBJ1-1, with 9 nucleotides matching TRBD1. In germline, CDR1 is SNHLY, CDR2 FYNNEI. This CDR3 is built from 12 residues. Germline trimming cut 6 bases from V and 8 bases from J; bases unmatched to any gene: 4.

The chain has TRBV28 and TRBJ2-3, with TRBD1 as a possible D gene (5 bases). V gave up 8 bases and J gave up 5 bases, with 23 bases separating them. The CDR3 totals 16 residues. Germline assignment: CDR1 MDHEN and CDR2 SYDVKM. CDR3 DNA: TGTGCCAGCGGCAGGTACGACAGCACCCAGGGAGATACGCAGTATTTT. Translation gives CASGRYDSTQGDTQYF.

This CDR3 is CASSSRGTNEKLFF. CDR3 in DNA: TGTGCCAGCAGCTCGAGGGGAACTAATGAAAAACTGTTTTTT. The rearrangement links TRBV7-9 to TRBJ1-4, with D maybe TRBD1 (5 bases). Germline CDR1 SEHNR, CDR2 FQNEAQ (reference sequence). The CDR3 is 14 residues long. V was shortened by 4 bases and J by 1 base, with 7 bases between the two germline ends.